This TCR beta chain was captured by sequencing in a study of PD-1 blockade in classical Hodgkin lymphoma. Study conclusions and caveats: Why repertoires differed is undefined; disease activity or prior therapy possibly contributed. Baseline diversity resembling that of newly diagnosed patients was seen in complete responders.

Clones were read by immunoSEQ multiplex PCR, and TCRdb kept only the in-frame ones, dropping some. The sample shows over 75,000 clones, just over 90% of them seen only once. Germline V CDR1 and CDR2: MNHEY, SMNVEV (reference sequence). The CDR3 has 17 residues. The V segment lost 6 bases and the J segment 1 base; nucleotides outside the gene matches: 14. The time point: cycle 4 day 1 (C4D1), after more than five weeks of nivolumab. In every patient, relapse followed autologous stem cell transplantation, while exposure to brentuximab vedotin differed. On this clone itself: Its target is not known.

This chain links TRBV27 with TRBJ1-1; TRBD1 matches 7 bases. The receptor comes from a human donor with classical Hodgkin lymphoma. The specimen comprised peripheral blood mononuclear cells (PBMCs), sampled before the fourth cycle of nivolumab. CDR3 in DNA: TGTGCCAGCAGCCCACAGGGGATTCTCCTAGAGAACACTGAAGCTTTCTTT. Protein sequence: CASSPQGILLENTEAFF.